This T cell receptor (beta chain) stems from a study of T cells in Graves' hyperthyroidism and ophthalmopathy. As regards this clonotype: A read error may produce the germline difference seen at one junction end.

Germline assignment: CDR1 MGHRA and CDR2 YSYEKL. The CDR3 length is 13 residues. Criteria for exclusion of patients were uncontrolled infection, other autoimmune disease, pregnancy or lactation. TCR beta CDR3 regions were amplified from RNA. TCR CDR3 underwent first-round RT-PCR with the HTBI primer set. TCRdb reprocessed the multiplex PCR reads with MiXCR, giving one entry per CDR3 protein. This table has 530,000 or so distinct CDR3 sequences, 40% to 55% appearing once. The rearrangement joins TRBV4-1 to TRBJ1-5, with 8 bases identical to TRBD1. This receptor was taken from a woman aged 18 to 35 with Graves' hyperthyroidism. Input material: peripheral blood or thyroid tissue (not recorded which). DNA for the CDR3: TGTGCCAGCAGCCGGACAGGGACTCAGCCCCAGCATTTT. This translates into CASSRTGTQPQHF.